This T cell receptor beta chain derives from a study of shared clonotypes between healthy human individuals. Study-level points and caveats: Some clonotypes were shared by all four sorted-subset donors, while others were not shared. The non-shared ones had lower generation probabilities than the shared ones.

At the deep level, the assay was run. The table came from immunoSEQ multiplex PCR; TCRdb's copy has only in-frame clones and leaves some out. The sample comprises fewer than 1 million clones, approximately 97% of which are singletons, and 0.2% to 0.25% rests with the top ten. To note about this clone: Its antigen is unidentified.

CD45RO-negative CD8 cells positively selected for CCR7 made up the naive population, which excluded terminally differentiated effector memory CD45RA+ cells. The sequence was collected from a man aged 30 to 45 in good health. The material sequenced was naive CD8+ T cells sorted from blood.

CDR3 sequence (DNA): TGCGCCAGCAGCCAGGGGACCACTCCCTACAATGAGCAGTTCTTC. Its translation is CASSQGTTPYNEQFF. The rearrangement links TRBV4-1 to TRBJ2-1, with D tentatively TRBD1 or TRBD2 (5 bases each). CDR1 MGHRA and CDR2 YSYEKL come from the germline V gene. The V and J ends lost 3 bases and 2 bases respectively, with 11 bases between them. The CDR3 extends over 15 amino acids.